Sequencing of this T cell receptor beta chain was carried out in a study of shared clonotypes between healthy human individuals. J gave up 3 bases and V 4 bases, and 9 bases lay outside the gene matches. This CDR3 spans 15 amino acids. Germline CDR1 is SGHNT and CDR2 is YYREEE (reference sequence). Measured with immunoSEQ multiplex PCR; TCRdb has only the in-frame clones, and not every one. The sample holds fewer than 400,000 clones, roughly 70% seen once. Input material: memory CD4+ T cells sorted from blood. Sample subset: CD45RA-negative fraction. The J gene is TRBJ1-2, the V gene TRBV5-4; 7 bases are shared with TRBD1. The sequence came from a man aged 25 to 40 in good health. In nucleotides, the CDR3 is TGTGCCAGCAGCCTAACAGGGGCGCCTTACTATGGCTACACCTTC. Translated, it gives CASSLTGAPYYGYTF.